Detailed here is one T cell receptor beta chain. Its specificity is not known. This record comes from a study of OX40 agonist ivuxolimab in advanced cancers. Study background: An agonistic anti-OX40 (CD134) antibody, ivuxolimab, was used to treat the patients. Partial responses were achieved by three patients, of whom one had hepatocellular carcinoma and two had cutaneous melanoma.

The germline gives CDR1 SGHKS, CDR2 YYEKEE (reference sequence). V lost 5 bases, J lost 5 bases, and 7 bases lay in between. This CDR3 comprises 11 residues. Libraries were prepared by immunoSEQ multiplex PCR; TCRdb keeps only in-frame clonotypes and omits some of them. The sample contains 80,000 to 95,000 clones, around 90% of which appear only once. Study results and caveats: The 0.1-3.0 mg/kg partial responders had among the lowest clonal expansion.

The TCR comes from an adult with an advanced solid tumor such as melanoma, head and neck, liver or kidney cancer. The sample consisted of CD4+ or CD8+ T cells sorted from blood, taken in a trial of the OX40 agonist ivuxolimab. The V gene is TRBV5-5, the J gene TRBJ2-5; D is unclear. This CDR3 reads CASSSAETQYF. The CDR3 region has the DNA TGTGCCAGCAGTTCCGCGGAGACCCAGTACTTC.